The source of this T cell receptor (beta chain) is a study of graft-versus-host responses after intestinal transplantation. About the research overall: Transplant types were multivisceral, liver-intestinal, or isolated intestinal. All recipients got anti-thymocyte globulin induction, then tacrolimus and steroids for about three years. The study, taken as a whole, reports: GvH clones occurred in recipient marrow; some first appeared in ileum or blood. Elevated graft-versus-host to host-versus-graft clonal ratios in allografts were recorded for patients with graft-donor T cell macrochimerism.

Generated by immunoSEQ multiplex PCR, the TCRdb table keeps only in-frame clones and is missing some. The data hold tens of thousands of clones, with roughly 92% observed a single time. CDR3 length: 14 residues. V lost 4 bases to trimming and J lost 7 bases; unmatched junction nucleotides: 4. The germline V gene has CDR1 SGHRS and CDR2 YFSETQ. This clone has only a few counts. Its target is unknown. Here the sequenced sample was unstimulated CD4+ T cells sorted from spleen or lymph node cells, taken before intestinal transplant. The receptor's source is a human donor who received an intestinal transplant. This chain joins TRBV5-1 and TRBJ2-2; 10 positions match TRBD1. This chain's CDR3 is CASSLDRGHGELFF. The DNA for the CDR3 is TGCGCCAGCAGCCTTGACAGGGGGCACGGGGAGCTGTTTTTT.